The next 10 T cell receptor beta chains were all read from a single sample in a study of type 1 and type 2 diabetes patients. Genomic DNA was the PCR template. Multiplex PCR with 30 forward and 13 reverse primers amplified the TCR beta CDR3. TCRdb reprocessed the multiplex PCR reads via MiXCR and lists one record per CDR3 protein. The table shows some 250,000 distinct CDR3 sequences, with roughly 50% occurring only once. Specimen: peripheral blood mononuclear cells (PBMCs). The receptors shown here come from a man aged 18 to 30 with type 2 diabetes.

Notes on this clonotype: At one boundary the junction diverges from the germline segment, which might be a read error. The chain's CDR3 is CVSSQDGGTKQFF. The CDR3 bases are TGCGTCAGCAGCCAAGACGGCGGGACAAAGCAGTTCTTC. J is TRBJ2-1 and V is TRBV4-1; either TRBD1 or TRBD2 may supply D (6 bases each). Germline values: CDR1 MGHRA, CDR2 YSYEKL. The CDR3 consists of 13 residues.

The rearrangement links TRBV5-1 to TRBJ1-1; TRBD1 agrees at 8 bases. With V trimmed by 4 bases and J by 5 bases, 10 bases remained unmatched. The CDR3 loop spans 15 amino acids. CDR1 SGHRS and CDR2 YFSETQ come from the germline V gene. The CDR3 DNA reads TGCGCCAGCAGCCGGACGACAGGGGACGGGACTGAAGCTTTCTTT. Translated, it gives CASSRTTGDGTEAFF.

V usage is TRBV2 and J usage is TRBJ1-4; 7 bases fit TRBD1. Germline CDR1 SNHLY, CDR2 FYNNEI. The J segment lost 3 bases and the V segment lost 5 bases, leaving 3 bases of the junction unmatched. The CDR3 contains 14 residues. The CDR3 loop is CASSPGQSNEKLFF. Written as DNA, the CDR3 is TGTGCCAGCAGTCCGGGACAGTCTAATGAAAAACTGTTTTTT.

This chain uses TRBV6-2 or TRBV6-3 with TRBJ2-7; D is unclear. The CDR3 is 13 amino acids. CDR1 is MNHEY, CDR2 SVGEGT, per germline. Trimming cost V 2 bases and J 6 bases, with 11 bases left between them. CDR3 DNA sequence: TGTGCCAGCAGTTACGGCTCCCGCTTCGAGCAGTACTTC. Protein product: CASSYGSRFEQYF.

The CDR3 is CASSDVLWETQYF. The CDR3 DNA reads as TGTGCCAGCAGTGACGTTTTGTGGGAGACCCAGTACTTC. V is TRBV6-4 and J is TRBJ2-5, with no clear D. The germline gives CDR1 MRHNA, CDR2 SNTAGT. CDR3 length equals 13 residues. V lost 2 bases to trimming and J lost 5 bases, with 9 bases between them.

This clonotype was seen at least ten times. The V gene is TRBV19, the J gene TRBJ1-2; D is ambiguous. V was pared by 5 bases and J by 3 bases, with 7 bases between. From germline, CDR1 is LNHDA and CDR2 SQIVND (reference sequence). The CDR3 loop spans 12 amino acids. The CDR3 DNA sequence: TGTGCCAGTAGTCTCGCCTACTATGGCTACACCTTC. Its translation is CASSLAYYGYTF. The complete variable domain, with remaining parts taken from reference TRBV19 and TRBJ1-2, reads DGGITQSPKYLFRKEGQNVTLSCEQNLNHDAMYWYRQDPGQGLRLIYYSQIVNDFQKGDIAEGYSVSREKKESFPLTVTSAQKNPTAFYLCASSLAYYGYTFGSGTRLTVV.

This clonotype was counted only a few times. The rearrangement links TRBV19 to TRBJ1-5, with TRBD1 as a possible D gene (6 bases). The germline V gene has CDR1 LNHDA and CDR2 SQIVND (reference sequence). This CDR3 region has 13 residues. V was clipped by 6 bases and J by 7 bases, with 13 bases between them. The CDR3, as DNA: TGTGCCAGTAGCGTCCTCGGGGGCCAGCCCCAGCATTTT. Its protein product is CASSVLGGQPQHF. Full variable domain (rest looked up from reference TRBV19 and TRBJ1-5): DGGITQSPKYLFRKEGQNVTLSCEQNLNHDAMYWYRQDPGQGLRLIYYSQIVNDFQKGDIAEGYSVSREKKESFPLTVTSAQKNPTAFYLCASSVLGGQPQHFGDGTRLSIL.

The chain carries TRBV7-3 and TRBJ2-1; D gene ambiguous. Trimming left V 5 bases short and J 10 bases short, with 24 bases between. Germline values: CDR1 SGHTA, CDR2 FQGTGA. The CDR3 sequence is 16 residues long. Here the CDR3 DNA reads TGTGCCAGCAGCCCCGACGGCGGTCTAATGATTGGAGAGCAGTTCTTC. Its protein product is CASSPDGGLMIGEQFF.

V is TRBV19 and J is TRBJ2-7; D not resolved. The CDR3 runs 11 residues. Germline V gives CDR1 LNHDA, CDR2 SQIVND (reference sequence). Trimming removed 6 bases from V and 3 bases from J, with 6 bases in between. The chain's CDR3 is CASSQNYEQYF. The CDR3, as DNA: TGTGCCAGTAGCCAAAACTACGAGCAGTACTTC.

This chain links TRBV15 with TRBJ2-5; 10 positions match TRBD2. The germline CDR1 and CDR2 sequences are LNHNV and YYDKDF (reference sequence). V lost 8 bases to trimming and J lost 4 bases; unmatched junction nucleotides: 4. This CDR3 has 13 amino acids. The chain's CDR3 is CATSSGSRETQYF. CDR3 coding DNA: TGTGCCACCTCTAGCGGGAGTAGAGAGACCCAGTACTTC. The whole variable domain, remainder taken from reference TRBV15 and TRBJ2-5, is DAMVIQNPRYQVTQFGKPVTLSCSQTLNHNVMYWYQQKSSQAPKLLFHYYDKDFNNEADTPDNFQSRRPNTSFCFLDIRSPGLGDTAMYLCATSSGSRETQYFGPGTRLLVL.